This TCR beta chain was captured by sequencing in a study of T cell responses to AZD1222 COVID-19 vaccine. Details on this clone: Its antigen is as yet unknown.

Study results and limitations: Vaccine-associated CD4 TCRs spanned spike, dominant at 160-218 and 743-854.

V lost 4 bases to trimming and J lost 5 bases; unmatched junction nucleotides: 4. CDR1 is LNHDA, CDR2 SQIVND, per germline (reference sequence). This CDR3 region has 14 residues. Sequencing was performed with immunoSEQ multiplex PCR; in TCRdb, only in-frame clones are kept and a portion is missing. The profile covers more than 80,000 clones, with 88% appearing a single time and approximately 10% taken by the ten largest. This receptor was obtained from an adult in good health. The sequences come from peripheral blood, collected on day 0 of MenACWY control vaccination. The rearrangement uses TRBV19 and TRBJ1-2; 10 bases are a match to TRBD1. For the CDR3, the DNA is TGTGCCAGTAGTACGACAGGGGGCTTTTATGGCTACACCTTC. Protein sequence: CASSTTGGFYGYTF.